Sequencing of this TCR beta chain was carried out in a study of PD-1 blockade in mismatch repair-deficient tumors. Profiled with immunoSEQ multiplex PCR; TCRdb holds only in-frame clones, not every one. This sample has 45,000 to 55,000 clones, with roughly 80% found just once. TCRs were sequenced from three patients responding to pembrolizumab. Turning to this clone: Its antigen is undetermined.

Whole-study results and caveats: Tumor-resident clones, often undetectable pretreatment in blood, expanded then contracted after pembrolizumab.

This clonotype originated in an adult with mismatch repair-deficient cancer. This material consisted of peripheral blood, taken 20 weeks after starting pembrolizumab.

CDR3 in amino acids: CATGDRGYSGYTF. The CDR3, as DNA: TGTGCCACCGGGGACAGGGGGTACTCTGGCTACACCTTC. This chain uses TRBV19 with TRBJ1-2; 11 bases map to TRBD1. V lost 10 bases to trimming and J lost 7 bases; unmatched junction nucleotides: 8. The CDR3 is made up of 13 amino acids. Germline-derived CDR1 and CDR2 are LNHDA and SQIVND (reference sequence).